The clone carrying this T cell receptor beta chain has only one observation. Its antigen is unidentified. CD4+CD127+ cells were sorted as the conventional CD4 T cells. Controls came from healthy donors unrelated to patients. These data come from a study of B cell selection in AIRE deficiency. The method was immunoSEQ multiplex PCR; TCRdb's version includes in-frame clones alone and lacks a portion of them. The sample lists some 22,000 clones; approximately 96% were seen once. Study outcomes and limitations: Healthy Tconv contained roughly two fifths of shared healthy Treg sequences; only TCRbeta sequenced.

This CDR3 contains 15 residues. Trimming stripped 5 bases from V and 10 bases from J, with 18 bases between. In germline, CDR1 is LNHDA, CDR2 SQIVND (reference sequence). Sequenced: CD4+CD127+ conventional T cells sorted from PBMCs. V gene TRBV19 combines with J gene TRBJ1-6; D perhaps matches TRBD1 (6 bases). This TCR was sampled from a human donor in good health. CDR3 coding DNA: TGTGCCAGTAGTCGGGGGCAGGGGCCAGGATCACCCCTCCACTTT. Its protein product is CASSRGQGPGSPLHF.